The rows below give T cell receptor beta chains drawn from one sample of a study of PD-1 blockade in classical Hodgkin lymphoma. The data were produced by immunoSEQ multiplex PCR, yet TCRdb's version contains in-frame clones alone and is incomplete. The sample includes more than 90,000 clones, roughly 90% of them seen just once. Sample: peripheral blood mononuclear cells (PBMCs), taken before the second cycle of nivolumab. These receptors came from a human donor with classical Hodgkin lymphoma. The conserved cysteine and the conserved F or W are not part of the CDR3 here.

V gene	J gene	CDR3 protein
TRBV6-6	TRBJ1-4	ASTPDLWNEKLF
TRBV6-5	TRBJ2-3	ASSYSGSKTDTQY
TRBV27	TRBJ1-1	ASSLGPPNTEAF
TRBV28	TRBJ2-7	ASSAREDSYEQY
TRBV5-4	TRBJ2-3	ASSWGRDRDTDTQY
TRBV13	TRBJ2-1	ASSPRETGQYGLGVYNEQF
TRBV7-8	TRBJ2-3	ASSLEPADTQY
TRBV7-6	TRBJ1-2	ASSARGNYGYT
TRBV27	TRBJ1-2	ASSARQGRGYGYT
TRBV19	TRBJ1-2	ASYISTRGYT
TRBV7-3	TRBJ2-5	ASSLLVQETQY
TRBV15	TRBJ1-2	ATSPVVRQDYGYT